The rows below give T cell receptor beta chains drawn from one sample of a study of blood T cell repertoires in COVID-19. Some clones are missing from TCRdb's copy, which holds only in-frame ones; the method was immunoSEQ multiplex PCR. The sample lists 200,000 to 250,000 clones, around 86% occurring once. The specimen was peripheral blood. All receptors derive from a man aged 80 or over with acute or convalescent COVID-19. Each CDR3 is given with its conserved first and last residue. The D gene is left open where the match is weak. The size entry is marked missing in some rows and otherwise reads once, few, many or a size class.

cdr3_length d_call clone_size j_call v_call cdr3_nt cdr3_aa
14 - - TRBJ1-1 TRBV18 TGTGCCAGCTCAACCACAGGAGATGGCTCTGAAGCTTTCTTT CASSTTGDGSEAFF
15 TRBD2 - TRBJ2-7 TRBV28 TGTGCCAGCAGGGCCCCTGGCGGGAGGGCCTACGAGCAGTACTTC CASRAPGGRAYEQYF
16 TRBD1 once TRBJ1-1 TRBV27 TGTGCCAGCAGCGAAGGGGACAGGGGTATGAACACTGAAGCTTTCTTT CASSEGDRGMNTEAFF
14 - once TRBJ2-3 TRBV6-5 TGTGCCAGCAAGGGGGAATCCCGCGCAGATACGCAGTATTTT CASKGESRADTQYF
14 - - TRBJ2-1 TRBV24-1 TGTGCCACCAGTGAAACTTGGGCTGGGAATGAGCAGTTCTTC CATSETWAGNEQFF
13 - - TRBJ2-1 TRBV12-3/TRBV12-4 TGTGCCAGCAGTTTCAGACTGCTCCATGAGCAGTTCTTC CASSFRLLHEQFF
14 - - TRBJ1-2 TRBV6-5 TGTGCCAGCAAAGAGACAGCTTGGGTCTATGGCTACACCTTC CASKETAWVYGYTF
15 TRBD2 - TRBJ2-1 TRBV7-9 TGTGCCAGCAGCTTAGCGGCTAGCGGGAACCATGAGCAGTTCTTC CASSLAASGNHEQFF
13 - - TRBJ1-2 TRBV4-1 TGCGCCAGCAGCCAGGGGCCCAACTATGGCTACACCTTC CASSQGPNYGYTF
16 TRBD2 - TRBJ2-1 TRBV7-2 TGTGCCAGCAGCAATCCGGGCGGGGGGCTAAACAATGAGCAGTTCTTC CASSNPGGGLNNEQFF
15 TRBD2 - TRBJ2-1 TRBV19 TGTGCCAGTAGTATTTGGACTAGCGGGAGCCGCGAGCAGTTCTTC CASSIWTSGSREQFF
16 TRBD2 - TRBJ2-2 TRBV5-1 TGCGCCAGCAGCTTCGGACTAGCGGGAGACACCGGGGAGCTGTTTTTT CASSFGLAGDTGELFF
18 TRBD1 - TRBJ1-5 TRBV6-4 TGTGCCAGCAGCTTCGTTGGGCCAGGGGGGATCCTCAATCAGCCCCAGCATTTT CASSFVGPGGILNQPQHF